The rows below give T cell receptor beta chains drawn from one sample of a study of post-analysis software for immune sequencing data. In TCRdb, the PCR reads were re-called with MiXCR into one record per CDR3 protein. The table includes hundreds of thousands of distinct CDR3 sequences, roughly 27% detected once. The sample comprised blood. Receptor source: a girl between 5 and 17 years old with multiple sclerosis. The CDR3 runs from the conserved cysteine through the conserved F or W. Each record gives: D gene, V gene, J gene, clone size, CDR3 protein, CDR3 DNA. A D gene is named only where the DNA matches it firmly. Expanded clones get a size class; other rows say once, few or many, or leave the size out.

d_call: TRBD1
v_call: TRBV4-1
j_call: TRBJ2-1
clone_size: few
cdr3_aa: CASSHGQGSGNEQFF
cdr3_nt: TGCGCCAGCAGCCACGGACAGGGGTCGGGCAATGAGCAGTTCTTC

d_call: -
v_call: TRBV6-5
j_call: TRBJ2-3
clone_size: few
cdr3_aa: CASSSTRLTPSTDTQYF
cdr3_nt: TGTGCCAGCAGTTCTACACGACTAACCCCTAGCACAGATACGCAGTATTTT

d_call: -
v_call: TRBV4-3
j_call: TRBJ2-7
clone_size: -
cdr3_aa: CASSQDLQINEQYF
cdr3_nt: TGCGCCAGCAGCCAAGATCTACAGATCAACGAGCAGTACTTC

d_call: TRBD2
v_call: TRBV3-1
j_call: TRBJ2-7
clone_size: few
cdr3_aa: CASSWGGEQYF
cdr3_nt: TGTGCCAGCAGTTGGGGGGGTGAGCAGTACTTC

d_call: -
v_call: TRBV2
j_call: TRBJ2-4
clone_size: few
cdr3_aa: CASSERWSFIAKNIQYF
cdr3_nt: TGTGCCAGCTCCGAGCGATGGTCCTTTATAGCCAAAAACATTCAGTACTTC

d_call: TRBD2
v_call: TRBV4-1
j_call: TRBJ2-1
clone_size: many
cdr3_aa: CASSQGLAGSEQFF
cdr3_nt: TGCGCCAGCAGCCAAGGCCTAGCGGGGAGTGAGCAGTTCTTC

d_call: -
v_call: TRBV4-3
j_call: TRBJ2-7
clone_size: many
cdr3_aa: CASSQDRGYWYEQYF
cdr3_nt: TGCGCCAGCAGCCAAGATAGGGGGTATTGGTACGAGCAGTACTTC

d_call: -
v_call: TRBV6-1
j_call: TRBJ1-2
clone_size: few
cdr3_aa: CASSEATGHCTF
cdr3_nt: TGTGCCAGCAGTGAAGCCACCGGGCATTGCACCTTC

d_call: -
v_call: TRBV12-3/TRBV12-4
j_call: TRBJ2-5
clone_size: -
cdr3_aa: CASSLAPTIETQYF
cdr3_nt: TGTGCCAGCAGTTTAGCACCGACAATAGAGACCCAGTACTTC

d_call: TRBD2
v_call: TRBV2
j_call: TRBJ2-1
clone_size: few
cdr3_aa: CASSSSGPGDEQFF
cdr3_nt: TGTGCCAGCAGTTCTAGCGGGCCAGGGGATGAGCAGTTCTTC

d_call: TRBD1
v_call: TRBV7-9
j_call: TRBJ2-1
clone_size: few
cdr3_aa: CASSFGQTGDYNEQFF
cdr3_nt: TGTGCCAGCAGCTTCGGCCAGACAGGGGACTACAATGAGCAGTTCTTC

d_call: -
v_call: TRBV20-1
j_call: TRBJ2-7
clone_size: -
cdr3_aa: CSASPQEAAYEQYF
cdr3_nt: TGCAGTGCTAGCCCACAGGAAGCCGCCTACGAGCAGTACTTC

d_call: TRBD1
v_call: TRBV7-2
j_call: TRBJ2-5
clone_size: -
cdr3_aa: CASSRDRGSGETQYF
cdr3_nt: TGTGCCAGCAGCCGGGACAGGGGATCAGGGGAGACCCAGTACTTC

d_call: TRBD2
v_call: TRBV7-8
j_call: TRBJ2-7
clone_size: -
cdr3_aa: CASSLARAGAPYEQYF
cdr3_nt: TGTGCCAGCAGCTTAGCGCGGGCGGGAGCACCTTACGAGCAGTACTTC

d_call: -
v_call: TRBV10-2
j_call: TRBJ1-1
clone_size: -
cdr3_aa: CASIEVRGTEAFF
cdr3_nt: TGCGCCAGCATTGAGGTTCGGGGCACTGAAGCTTTCTTT

d_call: TRBD1
v_call: TRBV6-1
j_call: TRBJ2-1
clone_size: -
cdr3_aa: CAIAGTGDDEQFF
cdr3_nt: TGTGCCATCGCCGGGACAGGGGACGATGAGCAGTTCTTC

d_call: -
v_call: TRBV28
j_call: TRBJ1-4
clone_size: few
cdr3_aa: CASSTNTATNEKLFF
cdr3_nt: TGTGCCAGCAGCACCAACACGGCAACTAATGAAAAACTGTTTTTT

d_call: -
v_call: TRBV7-7
j_call: TRBJ2-7
clone_size: -
cdr3_aa: CASSLSHQFPYNEQYF
cdr3_nt: TGTGCTAGCAGCTTAAGCCACCAATTCCCCTACAATGAGCAGTACTTC

d_call: TRBD1
v_call: TRBV20-1
j_call: TRBJ2-5
clone_size: -
cdr3_aa: CSARARQGTETQYF
cdr3_nt: TGCAGTGCTAGAGCGAGACAGGGCACGGAGACCCAGTACTTC

d_call: -
v_call: TRBV24-1
j_call: TRBJ2-3
clone_size: many
cdr3_aa: CATSDPSPGTDTQYF
cdr3_nt: TGTGCCACCAGTGACCCGAGTCCGGGTACAGATACGCAGTATTTT

d_call: -
v_call: TRBV6-1
j_call: TRBJ1-6
clone_size: -
cdr3_aa: CASSERRQGNSPLHF
cdr3_nt: TGTGCCAGCAGTGAAAGGCGGCAGGGGAATTCACCCCTCCACTTT

d_call: -
v_call: TRBV6-6
j_call: TRBJ2-5
clone_size: -
cdr3_aa: CASRDYTLTKGTQYF
cdr3_nt: TGTGCCAGCAGGGACTATACGCTGACTAAAGGGACCCAGTACTTC

d_call: TRBD2
v_call: TRBV7-2
j_call: TRBJ2-7
clone_size: -
cdr3_aa: CASSLAPVRSSGMSYEQYF
cdr3_nt: TGTGCCAGCAGCTTAGCGCCTGTCCGATCTAGCGGGATGTCCTACGAGCAGTACTTC

d_call: TRBD2
v_call: TRBV11-2
j_call: TRBJ2-1
clone_size: many
cdr3_aa: CASSFGLAGHNEQFF
cdr3_nt: TGTGCCAGCAGCTTTGGACTAGCGGGGCACAATGAGCAGTTCTTC

d_call: TRBD1
v_call: TRBV6-2/TRBV6-3
j_call: TRBJ2-4
clone_size: many
cdr3_aa: CASSKDRGKNIQYF
cdr3_nt: TGTGCCAGCAGTAAGGACAGGGGCAAAAACATTCAGTACTTC

d_call: -
v_call: TRBV10-3
j_call: TRBJ1-4
clone_size: -
cdr3_aa: CAISANLLGTNEKLFF
cdr3_nt: TGTGCCATCAGTGCGAACCTCCTCGGGACTAATGAAAAACTGTTTTTT

d_call: -
v_call: TRBV2
j_call: TRBJ2-2
clone_size: few
cdr3_aa: CASSERQVPNTGELFF
cdr3_nt: TGTGCCAGCAGTGAACGACAGGTCCCGAACACCGGGGAGCTGTTTTTT

d_call: -
v_call: TRBV7-9
j_call: TRBJ1-1
clone_size: few
cdr3_aa: CASSLTGRVTEAFF
cdr3_nt: TGTGCCAGCAGCTTAACAGGTCGGGTCACTGAAGCTTTCTTT

d_call: -
v_call: TRBV4-3
j_call: TRBJ2-3
clone_size: -
cdr3_aa: CASSQEILAYTQYF
cdr3_nt: TGCGCCAGCAGCCAAGAGATCCTAGCGTATACGCAGTATTTT

d_call: -
v_call: TRBV7-6
j_call: TRBJ2-3
clone_size: -
cdr3_aa: CASSLRGIGPQDTQYF
cdr3_nt: TGTGCCAGCAGCTTACGTGGAATAGGCCCCCAAGATACGCAGTATTTT

d_call: TRBD2
v_call: TRBV9
j_call: TRBJ2-1
clone_size: few
cdr3_aa: CASSVEALVLAGGKQFF
cdr3_nt: TGTGCCAGCAGCGTAGAGGCCTTGGTTCTAGCGGGAGGGAAGCAGTTCTTC

d_call: -
v_call: TRBV20-1
j_call: TRBJ2-3
clone_size: -
cdr3_aa: CSSPGLADTQYF
cdr3_nt: TGCAGTTCCCCAGGGCTCGCAGATACGCAGTATTTT

d_call: TRBD1
v_call: TRBV11-2
j_call: TRBJ2-1
clone_size: -
cdr3_aa: CASSSGTGQYNEQFF
cdr3_nt: TGTGCCAGCAGCTCAGGGACAGGACAGTACAATGAGCAGTTCTTC

d_call: -
v_call: TRBV28
j_call: TRBJ2-1
clone_size: few
cdr3_aa: CASSLFGGTYNEQFF
cdr3_nt: TGTGCCAGCAGTTTATTTGGGGGTACCTACAATGAGCAGTTCTTC

d_call: TRBD1
v_call: TRBV6-2/TRBV6-3
j_call: TRBJ1-5
clone_size: -
cdr3_aa: CASKTGTGGKAPQHF
cdr3_nt: TGTGCCAGCAAAACCGGGACAGGGGGTAAGGCGCCCCAGCATTTT

d_call: -
v_call: TRBV7-2
j_call: TRBJ1-1
clone_size: few
cdr3_aa: CASSRDGWNTEAFF
cdr3_nt: TGTGCCAGCAGCCGGGACGGCTGGAACACTGAAGCTTTCTTT

d_call: -
v_call: TRBV29-1
j_call: TRBJ2-1
clone_size: -
cdr3_aa: CSATSGTRWNEQFF
cdr3_nt: TGCAGCGCTACGTCGGGGACTCGCTGGAATGAGCAGTTCTTC

d_call: TRBD2
v_call: TRBV4-3
j_call: TRBJ2-2
clone_size: -
cdr3_aa: CASSRRTSGSVTGELFF
cdr3_nt: TGCGCCAGCAGCCGAAGAACTAGCGGGAGTGTGACCGGGGAGCTGTTTTTT

d_call: -
v_call: TRBV9
j_call: TRBJ1-2
clone_size: few
cdr3_aa: CASSVSGTTNYGYTF
cdr3_nt: TGTGCCAGCAGCGTCAGCGGGACAACCAACTATGGCTACACCTTC

d_call: -
v_call: TRBV5-6
j_call: TRBJ1-1
clone_size: few
cdr3_aa: CASSIIQESTEAFF
cdr3_nt: TGTGCCAGCAGCATAATCCAGGAGAGCACTGAAGCTTTCTTT